One sample yielded the 8 T cell receptor beta chains listed below, sequenced in a study of T cell responses to AZD1222 COVID-19 vaccine. TCRdb's copy holds only in-frame clones and misses some; the assay was immunoSEQ multiplex PCR. The sample records 85,000 to 130,000 clones, roughly nine tenths being singletons. The sample here was peripheral blood, taken on day 0 of AZD1222 vaccination. The receptors here all came from an adult in good health.

The V gene is TRBV10-1, the J gene TRBJ2-3; no firm D call. Per germline, CDR1 WNHNN and CDR2 SYGVQD (reference sequence). Trimming pared 0 bases from V and 2 bases from J, leaving 9 bases between. The CDR3 length is 15 residues. The CDR3 nucleotides read TGCGCCAGCAGTGAGTCGGGCAGACTCACAGATACGCAGTATTTT. Translated: CASSESGRLTDTQYF.

This chain connects TRBV9 to TRBJ2-2; 11 nucleotides align to TRBD2. This CDR3 is built from 15 residues. Trimming at V came to 1 base and at J to 7 bases, leaving 3 bases not matched to a gene. Germline V CDR1 and CDR2: SGDLS, YYNGEE. CDR3 protein: CASSVLAGGGGELFF. DNA of the CDR3: TGTGCCAGCAGCGTACTAGCGGGAGGAGGCGGGGAGCTGTTTTTT.

The genes are TRBV7-3 and TRBJ2-3, with 8 bases fitting TRBD2. This CDR3 region has 17 residues. The ends lost 2 bases at V and 8 bases at J; junction bases unmatched: 15. Germline V gene lookup returns CDR1 SGHTA and CDR2 FQGTGA. DNA of the CDR3: TGTGCCAGCAGCTTAGACACTTCCGGGGGGGCGAGGTCTACGCAGTATTTT. Its protein product is CASSLDTSGGARSTQYF.

The V call is TRBV27, the J call TRBJ1-1; TRBD1 agrees at 7 bases. Germline V lookup: CDR1 MNHEY, CDR2 SMNVEV (reference sequence). With 7 bases clipped from V and 0 bases from J, the junction kept 14 bases outside the gene matches. CDR3 length: 17 residues. As DNA, the CDR3 is TGTGCCAGCATTCCCTTGTGGAGGGGGCAGCTGAACACTGAAGCTTTCTTT. Protein product: CASIPLWRGQLNTEAFF.

This chain connects TRBV2 to TRBJ1-2; D remains ambiguous. Germline V gives CDR1 SNHLY, CDR2 FYNNEI. V was shortened by 6 bases and J by 1 base, with 9 bases between the two germline ends. The CDR3 loop spans 13 amino acids. The CDR3 DNA follows: TGTGCCAGCAGAAGCCTGCTTAACTATGGCTACACCTTC. Its translation: CASRSLLNYGYTF.

The chain uses TRBV5-1 and TRBJ1-1; D is uncertain. The V and J ends lost 0 bases and 5 bases respectively, with 11 bases between them. This CDR3 has 14 amino acids. The V gene's germline CDR1 is SGHRS and CDR2 YFSETQ. In nucleotides, the CDR3 is TGCGCCAGCAGCTTGGCCCCTCTGGGGACTGAAGCTTTCTTT. This translates into CASSLAPLGTEAFF.

The V gene is TRBV11-3, the J gene TRBJ2-2, with D unresolved. The CDR3 is made up of 17 amino acids. CDR1 is SGHNT, CDR2 YENEEA, per germline. V was clipped by 5 bases and J by 6 bases, with 22 bases between them. CDR3 sequence (DNA): TGTGCCAGCAGCGCTATTTGGGCCGCTAGGGTTTCCGGGGAGCTGTTTTTT. Its protein product is CASSAIWAARVSGELFF.

The chain has TRBV9 and TRBJ2-7; TRBD2 aligns across 10 bases. The CDR3 is made up of 13 amino acids. Germline CDR1 SGDLS, CDR2 YYNGEE. Germline trimming cut 4 bases from V and 7 bases from J; bases unmatched to any gene: 5. The CDR3 reads CASSSGGAVEQYF. CDR3 DNA sequence: TGTGCCAGCAGCAGCGGGGGGGCCGTAGAGCAGTACTTC.